The clone carrying this T cell receptor (beta chain) was counted between two and nine times. The sample belongs to a study of blood T cell repertoires in COVID-19. Study background: Material from acute and convalescent COVID-19 was sourced from the United States, Italy and Spain. PBMCs, B-cell-depleted T cells, or T cells provided the cDNA or gDNA that made up the material.

Between the trimmed V and J ends, which lost 4 bases and 5 bases, there was a span of 16 bases. The CDR3 has 14 residues. The germline V gene encodes CDR1 SGHNT and CDR2 YYREEE (reference sequence). Original data processing: Amplification with reference gene primers provided the estimates of nucleated cell counts. Data came from immunoSEQ multiplex PCR; TCRdb stores just in-frame clones and leaves some out. D and trimming were read from the DNA, whereas the V and J calls and clone size are those reported in that table. The sample lists roughly 200,000 clones; around 83% were seen once. The chain couples TRBV5-4 to TRBJ2-7, with a tentative D call TRBD2 (6 bases). This clonotype was obtained from a woman aged 30 to 39 with active or convalescent COVID-19. What was sequenced was peripheral blood. The CDR3 protein is CASSPSSGSHEQYF. In DNA form, the CDR3 reads TGTGCCAGCAGCCCATCCTCCGGGAGCCACGAGCAGTACTTC.